The next 5 T cell receptor beta chains were all read from a single sample in a study of blood T cell repertoires in COVID-19. Using immunoSEQ multiplex PCR, the repertoire was profiled, and TCRdb retains in-frame clones only, with some absent. The profile shows approximately 200,000 clones, around 84% of them singletons. Material for sequencing was PBMCs or T cells enriched from blood (not recorded which). Receptors were obtained from a man aged 40-55 years who had recovered from COVID-19.

The genes are TRBV15 and TRBJ2-7; 8 positions agree with TRBD2. V gave up 1 base and J gave up 4 bases; unmatched junction bases: 3. The germline CDR1 and CDR2 sequences are LNHNV and YYDKDF (reference sequence). This CDR3 is built from 14 residues. As DNA, the CDR3 is TGTGCCACCAGCAGAGGATTAGCGGGGTACGAGCAGTACTTC. It yields the protein CATSRGLAGYEQYF. The complete variable domain, with remaining parts taken from reference TRBV15 and TRBJ2-7, reads DAMVIQNPRYQVTQFGKPVTLSCSQTLNHNVMYWYQQKSSQAPKLLFHYYDKDFNNEADTPDNFQSRRPNTSFCFLDIRSPGLGDTAMYLCATSRGLAGYEQYFGPGTRLTVT.

The V call is TRBV19, the J call TRBJ2-3; a possible D gene is TRBD2 (6 bases). This CDR3 contains 14 residues. The V and J ends lost 1 base and 5 bases respectively, with 10 bases between them. Germline V gene data show CDR1 as LNHDA and CDR2 as SQIVND (reference sequence). CDR3 protein: CASSIGRELDTQYF. In nucleotides, the CDR3 is TGTGCCAGTAGTATAGGACGGGAGCTAGATACGCAGTATTTT.

The CDR3 loop reads CASSGPIGYNEQFF. Written as DNA, the CDR3 is TGTGCCAGCAGTGGTCCGATCGGGTACAATGAGCAGTTCTTC. The chain carries TRBV28 and TRBJ2-1; D remains ambiguous. This CDR3 contains 14 residues. The V gene's germline CDR1 is MDHEN and CDR2 SYDVKM. Trimming stripped 5 bases from V and 4 bases from J, with 12 bases between.

The rearrangement uses TRBV19 and TRBJ1-1; D possibly corresponds to TRBD1 (6 bases). The length of the CDR3 is 14 residues. The germline V gene has CDR1 LNHDA and CDR2 SQIVND (reference sequence). Between the trimmed V and J ends, which lost 2 bases and 3 bases, there was a span of 10 bases. The CDR3 DNA reads TGTGCCAGTAGTATATCCCAGGGGTACACTGAAGCTTTCTTT. This gives the protein CASSISQGYTEAFF.

This sequence joins TRBV24-1 and TRBJ2-1; 12 bases line up with TRBD1. This CDR3 is built from 14 residues. V lost 7 bases, J lost 7 bases, and 4 bases stayed unmatched. Germline V lookup: CDR1 KGHDR, CDR2 SFDVKD. CDR3: CATRGDRGLNEQFF. The CDR3 region has the DNA TGTGCCACCAGGGGGGACAGGGGGCTTAATGAGCAGTTCTTC.